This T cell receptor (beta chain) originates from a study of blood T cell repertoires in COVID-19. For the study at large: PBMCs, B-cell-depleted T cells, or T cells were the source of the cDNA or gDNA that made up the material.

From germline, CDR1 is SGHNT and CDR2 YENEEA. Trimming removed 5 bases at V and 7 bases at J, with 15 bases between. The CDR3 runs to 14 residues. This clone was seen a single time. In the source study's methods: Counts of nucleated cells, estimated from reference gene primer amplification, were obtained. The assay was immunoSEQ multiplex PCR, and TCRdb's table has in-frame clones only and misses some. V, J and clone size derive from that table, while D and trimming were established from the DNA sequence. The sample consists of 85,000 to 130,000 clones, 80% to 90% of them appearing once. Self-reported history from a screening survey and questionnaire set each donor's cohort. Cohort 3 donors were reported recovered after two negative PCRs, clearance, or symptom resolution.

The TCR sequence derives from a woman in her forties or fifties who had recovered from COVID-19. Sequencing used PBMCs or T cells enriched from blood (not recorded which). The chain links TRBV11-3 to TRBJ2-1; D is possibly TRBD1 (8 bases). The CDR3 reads CASSPDRGGNEQFF. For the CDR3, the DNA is TGTGCCAGCAGCCCTGACAGGGGAGGGAATGAGCAGTTCTTC.